The TCR beta chain described here comes from a study of response to subunit inactivated influenza vaccine. Only a few counts were recorded for this clonotype. Its antigen is still unknown. TCRdb reprocessed the RT-PCR reads with MiXCR, giving one entry per CDR3 protein. In the table there are approximately 700,000 distinct CDR3 sequences, about 14% of which are singletons. The length of the CDR3 is 14 residues. Trimming pared 6 bases from V and 5 bases from J, leaving 14 bases between. Looked up from germline, CDR1 is SNHLY and CDR2 is FYNNEI. Study-level points and caveats: Only a handful of new T cells, the authors suggested, are recruited with each seasonal influenza vaccination.

The origin of this receptor is a man aged 50 to 60 who received an inactivated influenza vaccine. The chain links TRBV2 to TRBJ2-1, with no clear D. The sample here was PBMCs from blood, taken 14 days before vaccination. For the CDR3, the DNA is TGTGCCAGCAGGAACGGGCAGAATAACAATGAGCAGTTCTTC. Translation: CASRNGQNNNEQFF.